Given below is one T cell receptor (beta chain) in context. This sample is part of a study of blood T cell repertoires in COVID-19. Study information: Samples of COVID-19 (acute and convalescent) were obtained from the United States, Italy and Spain.

V lost 0 bases to trimming and J lost 7 bases, with 12 bases between them. CDR3 length equals 14 residues. Germline CDR1 is SGHTA and CDR2 is FQGNSA. Method: immunoSEQ multiplex PCR; TCRdb's copy keeps in-frame clones and lacks some. Of around 57,000 clones in the sample, about 90% were seen once. V and J are TRBV7-2 and TRBJ1-1; a weak D match, TRBD1 (5 bases). The sequence came from a woman aged 80 or over with active COVID-19. The sequencing sample was made of peripheral blood. The CDR3 protein is CASSLAEIQGEAFF. CDR3 coding DNA: TGTGCCAGCAGCTTAGCCGAAATTCAGGGTGAAGCTTTCTTT.